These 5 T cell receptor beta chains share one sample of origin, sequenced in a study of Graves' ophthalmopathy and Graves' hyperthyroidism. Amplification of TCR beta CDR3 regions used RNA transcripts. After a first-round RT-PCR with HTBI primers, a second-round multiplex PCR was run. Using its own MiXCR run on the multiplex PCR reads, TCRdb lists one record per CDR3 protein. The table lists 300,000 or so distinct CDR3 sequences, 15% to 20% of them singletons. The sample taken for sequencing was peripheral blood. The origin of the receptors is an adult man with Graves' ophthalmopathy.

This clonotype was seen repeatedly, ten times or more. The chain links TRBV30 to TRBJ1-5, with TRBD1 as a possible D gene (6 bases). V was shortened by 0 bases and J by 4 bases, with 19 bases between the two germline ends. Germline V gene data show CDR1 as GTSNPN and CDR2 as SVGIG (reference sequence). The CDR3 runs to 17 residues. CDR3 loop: CAWSVQVGQNLNQPQHF. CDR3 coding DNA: TGTGCCTGGAGTGTACAAGTTGGACAGAACTTAAATCAGCCCCAGCATTTT.

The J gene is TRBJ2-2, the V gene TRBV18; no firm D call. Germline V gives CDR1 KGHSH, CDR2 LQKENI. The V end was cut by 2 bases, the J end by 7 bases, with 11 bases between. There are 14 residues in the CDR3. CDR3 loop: CASSPSRRGGELFF. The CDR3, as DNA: TGTGCCAGCTCACCAAGTCGGCGCGGCGGGGAGCTGTTTTTT.

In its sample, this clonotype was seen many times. The CDR3, as DNA: TGTGCCAGCAGCGCGCTAGGTAGGGAGAGGGACACCGGGGAGCTGTTTTTT. Translating gives CASSALGRERDTGELFF. The rearrangement uses TRBV9 and TRBJ2-2, with D possibly matching TRBD2 (5 bases). With 3 bases removed from V and 3 bases from J, the gap between germline ends came to 18 bases. This CDR3 contains 17 residues. CDR1 and CDR2 from the germline V gene are SGDLS and YYNGEE.

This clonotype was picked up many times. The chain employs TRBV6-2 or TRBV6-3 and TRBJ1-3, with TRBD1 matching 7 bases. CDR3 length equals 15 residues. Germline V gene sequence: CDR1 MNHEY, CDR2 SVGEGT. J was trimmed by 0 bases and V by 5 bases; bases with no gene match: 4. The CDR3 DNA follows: TGTGCCAGCAGTAGGGACAGCCTCTCTGGAAACACCATATATTTT. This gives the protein CASSRDSLSGNTIYF.

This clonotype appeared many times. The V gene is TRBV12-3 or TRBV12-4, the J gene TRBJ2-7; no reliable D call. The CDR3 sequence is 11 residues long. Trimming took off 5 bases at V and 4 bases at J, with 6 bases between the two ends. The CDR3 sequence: CASSKTYEQYF. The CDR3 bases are TGTGCCAGCAGTAAAACATACGAGCAGTACTTC.